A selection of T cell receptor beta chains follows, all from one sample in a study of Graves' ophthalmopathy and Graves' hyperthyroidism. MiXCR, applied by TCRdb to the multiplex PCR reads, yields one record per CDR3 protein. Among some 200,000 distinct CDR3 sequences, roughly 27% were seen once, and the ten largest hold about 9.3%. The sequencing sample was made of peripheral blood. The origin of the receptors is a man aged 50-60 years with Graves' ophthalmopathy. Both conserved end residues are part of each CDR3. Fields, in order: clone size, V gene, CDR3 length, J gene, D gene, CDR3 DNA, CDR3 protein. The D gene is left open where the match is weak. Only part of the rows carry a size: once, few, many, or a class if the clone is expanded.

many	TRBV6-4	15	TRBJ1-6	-	TGTGCCAGCAGTGAGACAGGTTCCGGAGGATCACCCCTCCACTTT	CASSETGSGGSPLHF
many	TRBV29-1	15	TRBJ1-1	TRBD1	TGCAGCGTTGAGGGGACAGTGAATAAACGGAGTGAAGCTTTCTTT	CSVEGTVNKRSEAFF
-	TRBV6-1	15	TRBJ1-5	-	TGTGCCAGCAGCACCGATAGAGGAAGCAATCAGCCCCAGCATTTT	CASSTDRGSNQPQHF
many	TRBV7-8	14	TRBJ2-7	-	TGTGCCAGCAGCTTAGAGTTGCTTACGTACGAGCAGTACTTC	CASSLELLTYEQYF
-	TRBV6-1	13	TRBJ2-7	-	TGTGCCAGCAGTATTAGGGTTAACTACGAGCAGTACTTC	CASSIRVNYEQYF
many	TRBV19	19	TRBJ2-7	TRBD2	TGTGCCAGTAGTACCCTCACTGGACTAGCGGGCTTCACAGCTGGCGAGCAGTACTTC	CASSTLTGLAGFTAGEQYF
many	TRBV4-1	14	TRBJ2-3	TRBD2	TGCGCCAGCAGCCTAGCGGGCCGCACAGATACGCAGTATTTT	CASSLAGRTDTQYF
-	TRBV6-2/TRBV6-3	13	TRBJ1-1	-	TGTGCCAGTACTTGGGACGGAAGCACTGAAGCTTTCTTT	CASTWDGSTEAFF
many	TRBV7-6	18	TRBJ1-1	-	TGTGCCAGCAGCTTAGGCAGAGGGGATAGTAGACAGGAGGGTGAAGCTTTCTTT	CASSLGRGDSRQEGEAFF
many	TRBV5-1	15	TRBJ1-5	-	TGCGCCAGCAGCTTGGAGGGCGGGGTACATCAGCCCCAGCATTTT	CASSLEGGVHQPQHF
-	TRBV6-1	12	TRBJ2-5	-	TGTGCCAGCAGTGGGTCGGCGGAGACCCAGTACTTC	CASSGSAETQYF
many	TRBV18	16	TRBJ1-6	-	TGTGCCAGCTCATCGCCAAACAGGGAGGTTGCTTCACCCCTCCACTTT	CASSSPNREVASPLHF
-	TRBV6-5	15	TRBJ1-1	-	TGTGCCAGCAGTTACTCCCGGACGGCGAACACTGAAGCTTTCTTT	CASSYSRTANTEAFF
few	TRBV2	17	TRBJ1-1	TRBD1	TGTGCCAGCAGTTCCGGACAGGAAATTTTAATAGTCACTGAAGCTTTCTTT	CASSSGQEILIVTEAFF
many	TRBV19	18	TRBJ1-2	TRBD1	TGTGCCAGTAGTAGTATAACTGGTGGGAAGGACAGGGATTATGGCTACACCTTC	CASSSITGGKDRDYGYTF
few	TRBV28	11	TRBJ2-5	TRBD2	TGTGCCAGCGGACTAGGGGAGACCCAGTACTTC	CASGLGETQYF
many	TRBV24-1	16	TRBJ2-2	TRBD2	TGTGCCACCAGTGAGGTTGGGACGGGAGGCACCGGGGAGCTGTTTTTT	CATSEVGTGGTGELFF
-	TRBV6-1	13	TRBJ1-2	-	TGTGCCAGCAGTAGGACGGTCCGGGATGGCTACACCTTC	CASSRTVRDGYTF
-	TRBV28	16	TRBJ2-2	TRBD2	TGTGCCAGCAAACATCGGGGGGGGCGCAGCACCGGGGAGCTGTTTTTT	CASKHRGGRSTGELFF
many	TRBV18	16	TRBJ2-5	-	TGTGCCAGCTCACCGCCCATAGGGCGGCTCCAAGAGACCCAGTACTTC	CASSPPIGRLQETQYF
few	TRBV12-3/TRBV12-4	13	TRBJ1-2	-	TGTGCCAGCAGCTCCCCAGGATCCTATGGCTACACCTTC	CASSSPGSYGYTF
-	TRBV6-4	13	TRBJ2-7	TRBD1	TGTGCCAGCAGTGGGACAGGGACGGACGAGCAGTACTTC	CASSGTGTDEQYF
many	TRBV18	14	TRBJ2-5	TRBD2	TGTGCCAGCTCCACTAGCGGGAGTAAAGAGACCCAGTACTTC	CASSTSGSKETQYF
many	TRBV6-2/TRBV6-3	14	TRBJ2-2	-	TGTGCCAGCCGACGTGGGGGAGGCACCGGGGAGCTGTTTTTT	CASRRGGGTGELFF
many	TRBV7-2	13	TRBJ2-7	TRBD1	TGTGCCAGCAGCCTATCGACAGGGCGGGAGCAGTACTTC	CASSLSTGREQYF
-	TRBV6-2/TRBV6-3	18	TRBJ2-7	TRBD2	TGTGCCAGCAGTTACGACAGCTGGGCTAGCGGGATTACCTACGAGCAGTACTTC	CASSYDSWASGITYEQYF
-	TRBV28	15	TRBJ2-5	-	TGTGCCAGCAGTGGGGGGGGGGCGCGAAGAGAGACCCAGTACTTC	CASSGGGARRETQYF
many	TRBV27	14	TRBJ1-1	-	TGTGCCAGCAGTTTGATGTCGGAGGGAACTGAAGCTTTCTTT	CASSLMSEGTEAFF
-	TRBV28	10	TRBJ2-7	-	TGTGCCAGCAGTTCTGACGCGGCGTACTTC	CASSSDAAYF
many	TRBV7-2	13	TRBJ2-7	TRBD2	TGTGCCAGCAGCCCAGGGACTAGGCGCGAGCAGTACTTC	CASSPGTRREQYF
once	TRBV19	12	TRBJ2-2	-	TGTGCCAGTAACCCTTTCACCGGGGAGCTGTTTTTT	CASNPFTGELFF
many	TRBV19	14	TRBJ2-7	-	TGTGCCAGTAGACCGGGACAATCGCGGCACGAGCAGTACTTC	CASRPGQSRHEQYF
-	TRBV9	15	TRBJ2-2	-	TGTGCCAGCAGCGTAGCGGGGGCGAACACCGGGGAGCTGTTTTTT	CASSVAGANTGELFF
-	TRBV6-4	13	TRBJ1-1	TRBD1	TGTGCCAGCAGTTACTCAGGGGGTCCTGAAGCTTTCTTT	CASSYSGGPEAFF
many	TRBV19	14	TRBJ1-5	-	TGTGCCAGTAGTCTTGACCGGATCAATCAGCCCCAGCATTTT	CASSLDRINQPQHF